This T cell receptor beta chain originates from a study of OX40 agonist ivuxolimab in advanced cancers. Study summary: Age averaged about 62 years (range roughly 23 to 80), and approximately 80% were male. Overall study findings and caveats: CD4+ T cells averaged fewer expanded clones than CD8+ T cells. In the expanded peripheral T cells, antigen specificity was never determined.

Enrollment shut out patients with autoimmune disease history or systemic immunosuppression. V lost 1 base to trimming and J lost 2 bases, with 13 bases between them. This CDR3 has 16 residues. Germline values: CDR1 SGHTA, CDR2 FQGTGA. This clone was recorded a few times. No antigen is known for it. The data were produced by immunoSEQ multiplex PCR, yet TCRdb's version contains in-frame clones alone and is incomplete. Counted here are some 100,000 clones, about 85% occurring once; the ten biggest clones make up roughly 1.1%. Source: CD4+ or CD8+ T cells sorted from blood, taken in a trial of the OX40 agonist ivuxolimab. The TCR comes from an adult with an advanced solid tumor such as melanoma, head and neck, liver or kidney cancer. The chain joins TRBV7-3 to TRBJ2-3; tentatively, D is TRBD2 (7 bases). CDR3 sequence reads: CASSLSPAGHTDTQYF. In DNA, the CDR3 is TGTGCCAGCAGCTTAAGTCCAGCGGGACACACAGATACGCAGTATTTT.